This TCR beta chain was sequenced in a study of vaccination and CD4 T cells after COVID-19. Concerning this clonotype itself: The antigen remains undetermined.

V was pared by 3 bases and J by 0 bases, with 9 bases between. The V gene's germline CDR1 is DFQATT and CDR2 SNEGSKA (reference sequence). This CDR3 region has 14 residues. Sample treatment: roughly ten-day PBMC culture with coronavirus spike peptide pools or control peptides (ViraFEST assay). Peptide-pool expansion of antigen-specific T cells preceded TCR sequencing in ViraFEST. Scientists ran DNA taken from cultured CD4+ T cells through the Oncomine TCR Beta short-read assay for sequencing. Using its own MiXCR run on the PCR reads, TCRdb lists one record per CDR3 protein. The table has approximately 9,500 distinct CDR3 sequences, 26% seen once.

The sequencing here drew on CD4+ T cells from blood, cultured in vitro, taken before SARS-CoV-2 vaccination. This receptor was taken from a human donor who received a COVID-19 vaccine. This chain connects TRBV20-1 to TRBJ1-5, with D possibly being TRBD1 (6 bases). CDR3: CSARDSYSNQPQHF. The CDR3 region has the DNA TGCAGTGCTAGGGACAGCTATAGCAATCAGCCCCAGCATTTT.